The T cell receptor beta chain described here comes from a study of regulatory T cells in long-lasting Graves disease. General study findings and limits: Comparison showed that persistent patients shared more public clonotypes (under 3,000) than new patients (roughly 970). Persistent cases of Graves' showed reduced TCR diversity relative to newly diagnosed patients.

With iRepertoire HTBI primers and Arm-PCR of CDR3 regions, TCR beta libraries were built. TCRdb redid the calling of the multiplex PCR reads with MiXCR, one entry per CDR3 protein. The sample shows 350,000 to 500,000 distinct CDR3 sequences, 14% of them seen only once. Stated time point: newly diagnosed GD, antithyroid drugs for less than 3 months. The TCR library was prepared using RNA isolated from PBMCs. To note about this clonotype: Its specificity is not known.

The sample was also reused in another study, on T cells in Graves' hyperthyroidism and ophthalmopathy. That study adds: TCR CDR3 underwent first-round RT-PCR with the HTBI primer set.

This TCR derives from a woman between 50 and 59 years old with Graves disease. The sample was peripheral blood mononuclear cells (PBMCs), taken at new diagnosis, from a patient treated with antithyroid drugs.

Written as DNA, the CDR3 is TGTGCCAGCAACCCGCTGGGACAGGGTCGGGGAAACACCATATATTTT. Its translation is CASNPLGQGRGNTIYF. This chain joins TRBV28 and TRBJ1-3; 9 nucleotides agree with TRBD1. The germline CDR1 and CDR2 sequences are MDHEN and SYDVKM. The CDR3 is made up of 16 amino acids. The junction had 11 bases not matched to a gene; V was cut back by 7 bases and J by 4 bases.